Below are 26 T cell receptor beta chains sequenced from a single sample in a study of relationships among human T cell subsets. Regulatory T cells were selected from positively selected CD4+ cells using anti-CD25 beads. TCR alpha and beta CDR3s were amplified from mRNA by semiquantitative ARM-PCR. ARM-PCR used tagged nested gene-specific primers, then communal superprimers for exponential amplification. TCRdb used MiXCR to reprocess the multiplex PCR reads, holding one entry per CDR3 protein. This repertoire shows approximately 13,000 distinct CDR3 sequences, about 55% found once; its top ten account for 2% to 2.5%. The sequencing input was Tregs sorted from blood. The receptor set was obtained from a man between 35 and 55 years old in good health.

This clonotype was detected a few times. The V gene is TRBV28, the J gene TRBJ2-1; 16 bases line up with TRBD2. Trimming cost V 4 bases and J 11 bases; bases outside gene matches: 8. The CDR3 has 16 residues. Germline V lookup: CDR1 MDHEN, CDR2 SYDVKM. The CDR3 sequence: CASSSAGTSGRDQQFF. CDR3 in DNA: TGTGCCAGCAGTTCTGCCGGGACTAGCGGGAGGGATCAGCAGTTCTTC.

The gene calls are TRBV28 and TRBJ2-3, with a tentative D call TRBD2 (6 bases). The CDR3 spans 17 residues. The germline gives CDR1 MDHEN, CDR2 SYDVKM. Trimming pared 8 bases from V and 3 bases from J, leaving 24 bases between. In DNA, the CDR3 is TGTGCCAGCTCCCTGGGGGGTGGGGCATTTAGGACAGATACGCAGTATTTT. It codes for CASSLGGGAFRTDTQYF.

This clonotype was detected a few times. The chain combines TRBV19 with TRBJ2-3; D possibly corresponds to TRBD2 (6 bases). Germline V lookup: CDR1 LNHDA, CDR2 SQIVND (reference sequence). The CDR3 is 14 amino acids. The V end was cut by 2 bases, the J end by 1 base, with 7 bases between. For the CDR3, the DNA is TGTGCCAGTAGTATATTAGCGGGCACAGATACGCAGTATTTT. This translates into CASSILAGTDTQYF.

This chain links TRBV14 with TRBJ1-2; D is ambiguous. Trimming pared 6 bases from V and 5 bases from J, leaving 13 bases between. The germline V gene encodes CDR1 SGHDN and CDR2 FVKESK. The CDR3 consists of 13 residues. The CDR3 sequence: CASRGDAGYGYTF. The CDR3 DNA sequence: TGTGCCAGCAGGGGCGACGCCGGGTATGGCTACACCTTC.

The chain joins TRBV6-5 to TRBJ1-1, with D maybe TRBD1 (5 bases). This CDR3 spans 14 amino acids. The V and J ends lost 2 bases and 0 bases respectively, with 7 bases between them. Germline V gene sequence: CDR1 MNHEY, CDR2 SVGAGI. The CDR3 loop reads CASSYRQLNTEAFF. For the CDR3, the DNA is TGTGCCAGCAGTTACCGACAGTTGAACACTGAAGCTTTCTTT.

The V gene is TRBV20-1, the J gene TRBJ1-2; tentative D call: TRBD1 (5 bases). The CDR3 runs 14 residues. Trimming left V 0 bases short and J 3 bases short, with 11 bases between. CDR1 is DFQATT and CDR2 is SNEGSKA in the germline V gene (reference sequence). CDR3 region: CSARDKTVYYGYTF. The CDR3, as DNA: TGCAGTGCTAGAGATAAGACAGTCTACTATGGCTACACCTTC.

Comment on this clonotype: One junction end disagrees with the germline gene, perhaps due to a read error. The genes are TRBV28 and TRBJ1-2, with D unresolved. CDR1 and CDR2 from the germline V gene are MDHEN and SYDVKM. There are 11 residues in the CDR3. The chain's CDR3 is CASRTFYGHTF. CDR3 DNA sequence: TGTGCCAGCAGGACCTTCTATGGCCACACCTTC.

This clonotype showed up just a few times. The V and J genes are TRBV20-1 and TRBJ1-1; D gene ambiguous. The CDR3 sequence is 12 residues long. V was shortened by 5 bases and J by 4 bases, with 11 bases between the two germline ends. Germline lookup yields CDR1 DFQATT and CDR2 SNEGSKA (reference sequence). The CDR3 DNA follows: TGCAGTGCTTATGGACGGACCACTGAAGCTTTCTTT. It encodes CSAYGRTTEAFF.

This sequence joins TRBV6-5 and TRBJ2-7; 8 nucleotides match TRBD2. The V segment lost 6 bases and the J segment 4 bases; nucleotides outside the gene matches: 8. CDR1 is MNHEY, CDR2 SVGAGI, per germline. This CDR3 has 14 amino acids. DNA for the CDR3: TGTGCCAGCAGCGTCCAGCGGGAGCGGTACGAGCAGTACTTC. Residues: CASSVQRERYEQYF.

The chain combines TRBV4-2 with TRBJ2-2, with a weak D call TRBD1 (5 bases). The CDR3 is made up of 14 amino acids. V was cut by 5 bases and J by 3 bases, with 10 bases left in between. Looked up from germline, CDR1 is LGHNA and CDR2 is YNFKEQ. The CDR3, as DNA: TGTGCCAGCAGCGAACAGGAGTACACCGGGGAGCTGTTTTTT. Its protein product is CASSEQEYTGELFF.

The J gene is TRBJ2-3, the V gene TRBV6-6, with D possibly being TRBD1 or TRBD2 (6 bases each). With 0 bases removed from V and 9 bases from J, the gap between germline ends came to 25 bases. There are 18 residues in the CDR3. CDR1 is MNHNY, CDR2 SVGAGI, per germline (reference sequence). The CDR3 bases are TGTGCCAGCAGTTACTCGAGCCGCGAGGGGGGCGAGCGAGGGACGCAGTATTTT. Translation gives CASSYSSREGGERGTQYF.

This clonotype is a singleton in its sample. The rearrangement links TRBV28 to TRBJ1-6; D unresolved. The CDR3 covers 15 residues. CDR1 is MDHEN and CDR2 is SYDVKM in the germline V gene. Trimming left V 5 bases short and J 7 bases short, with 15 bases between. This CDR3 is CASSPQSVGNSPLHF. The DNA of the CDR3 is TGTGCCAGCAGTCCGCAGAGCGTTGGGAATTCACCCCTCCACTTT.

The chain links TRBV20-1 to TRBJ2-1, with 10 bases fitting TRBD2. Germline lookup yields CDR1 DFQATT and CDR2 SNEGSKA (reference sequence). V shed 0 bases, J shed 11 bases, and the junction held 16 bases outside the gene matches. The CDR3 runs 17 residues. CDR3 nucleotide sequence: TGCAGTGCTAGAGAGCCCGTAGGGACTAGCGTCCTTGAGAAGCAGTTCTTC. Residues: CSAREPVGTSVLEKQFF.

The CDR3 sequence is CASSRQGGSDEQFF. The CDR3 DNA follows: TGTGCCAGCAGCAGACAGGGGGGGTCTGATGAGCAGTTCTTC. This chain connects TRBV27 to TRBJ2-1; TRBD1 matches at 9 bases. The germline V gene has CDR1 MNHEY and CDR2 SMNVEV (reference sequence). V gave up 6 bases and J gave up 8 bases; unmatched junction bases: 8. This CDR3 is 14 amino acids long.

The rearrangement uses TRBV28 and TRBJ1-4; D uncertain. CDR3 length: 14 amino acids. Trimming left V 2 bases short and J 5 bases short, with 9 bases between. In germline, CDR1 is MDHEN, CDR2 SYDVKM. The CDR3 DNA is TGTGCCAGCAGTTTAACCCAGGCGAATGAAAAACTGTTTTTT. The encoded protein is CASSLTQANEKLFF.

The chain couples TRBV6-4 to TRBJ1-2; 10 nucleotides agree with TRBD1. The CDR3 is 15 amino acids. With V trimmed by 9 bases and J by 2 bases, 9 bases remained unmatched. Per the germline V gene, CDR1 is MRHNA and CDR2 is SNTAGT. CDR3: CASGAGTGVNYGYTF. The CDR3 DNA is TGTGCCAGTGGTGCAGGGACAGGGGTAAACTATGGCTACACCTTC.

This clonotype was detected only a few times. DNA for the CDR3: TGTGCCAGCAGTTACTTAGGCAGGGTAGGGACAGATACGCAGTATTTT. Its protein is CASSYLGRVGTDTQYF. The V and J genes are TRBV6-5 and TRBJ2-3; a possible D gene is TRBD1 (5 bases). Germline values: CDR1 MNHEY, CDR2 SVGAGI. The CDR3 length is 16 residues. V shed 1 base and J shed 3 bases, with 14 bases lying between them.

V is TRBV28 and J is TRBJ2-7, with 12 bases that match TRBD2. Trimming took 4 bases from V and 7 from J; bases not matched to a gene: 11. The CDR3 is 16 residues long. Looked up from germline, CDR1 is MDHEN and CDR2 is SYDVKM. As DNA, the CDR3 is TGTGCCAGCAGTTCAATCCCTAGCGGGAGGGCCAGAGAGCAGTACTTC. Encoded protein: CASSSIPSGRAREQYF.

The chain is built from TRBV5-1 and TRBJ2-7, with D possibly TRBD1 on 6 matching bases. Deletions cut 4 bases from V and 2 bases from J, with 10 bases between. The CDR3 loop spans 13 amino acids. Germline CDR1 is SGHRS and CDR2 is YFSETQ. In DNA form, the CDR3 reads TGCGCCAGCAGCGCCCACAGGGCCTACGAGCAGTACTTC. It is translated as CASSAHRAYEQYF.

Relative to its sample, this clonotype is medium-sized. The rearrangement joins TRBV11-2 to TRBJ2-3, with 7 bases aligning to TRBD1. Trimming cost V 6 bases and J 1 base; bases outside gene matches: 7. Germline assignment: CDR1 SGHAT and CDR2 FQNNGV. This CDR3 is built from 15 residues. The chain's CDR3 is CASRRIGQGTDTQYF. CDR3 DNA: TGTGCCAGCAGGAGAATTGGACAGGGCACAGATACGCAGTATTTT.

In DNA form, the CDR3 reads TGTGCCAGCAGGACGGGACCGGTGGGCACCGGGGAGCTGTTTTTT. Residues: CASRTGPVGTGELFF. This chain connects TRBV12-3 or TRBV12-4 to TRBJ2-2, with D perhaps being TRBD1 or TRBD2 (5 bases each). This CDR3 has 15 amino acids. Trimming cost V 6 bases and J 4 bases, with 15 bases left between them.

This clonotype was counted a few times. The chain recombines TRBV5-1 with TRBJ2-5, with D perhaps matching TRBD2 (6 bases). Germline values: CDR1 SGHRS, CDR2 YFSETQ. With 4 bases removed from V and 4 bases from J, the gap between germline ends came to 11 bases. There are 13 residues in the CDR3. The CDR3 DNA follows: TGCGCCAGCAGCAGGGGACTTAGAGAGACCCAGTACTTC. Translating it yields CASSRGLRETQYF.

V gene TRBV5-1 combines with J gene TRBJ1-1; D not resolved. Germline V gene lookup returns CDR1 SGHRS and CDR2 YFSETQ. The CDR3 has 13 residues. Between the trimmed V and J ends, which lost 1 base and 0 bases, there was a span of 4 bases. This CDR3 reads CASSLHLNTEAFF. The CDR3 DNA reads as TGCGCCAGCAGCTTGCACTTGAACACTGAAGCTTTCTTT.

The V gene is TRBV11-1, the J gene TRBJ2-5, with 7 nucleotides matching TRBD1. The CDR3 totals 13 residues. V lost 5 bases and J lost 6; bases outside the gene matches: 6. The germline CDR1 and CDR2 sequences are SGHAT and FQDESV (reference sequence). CDR3 region: CASSPQGKQTQYF. CDR3 sequence (DNA): TGTGCCAGCAGCCCACAGGGGAAGCAGACCCAGTACTTC.

The rearrangement joins TRBV29-1 to TRBJ2-5; TRBD2 matches at 10 bases. The CDR3 covers 17 residues. The V gene's germline CDR1 is SQVTM and CDR2 ANQGSEA. V shed 8 bases and J 2 bases; nucleotides not matched to a gene: 17. CDR3 loop: CSPPPGLAPPVQETQYF. CDR3 DNA sequence: TGCAGCCCGCCTCCGGGACTAGCGCCTCCCGTTCAAGAGACCCAGTACTTC.

The CDR3 loop is CASRGGTSGSYEQFF. The CDR3 nucleotides read TGTGCCAGCCGAGGGGGGACTAGCGGGAGCTACGAGCAGTTCTTC. The V gene is TRBV28, the J gene TRBJ2-1; TRBD2 agrees at 14 bases. The CDR3 is made up of 15 amino acids. V lost 8 bases and J lost 10; bases outside the gene matches: 10. In germline, CDR1 is MDHEN, CDR2 SYDVKM.